These 9 T cell receptor beta chains were all obtained from the same sample, sequenced in a study of T-cell reconstitution after alpha-beta-depleted transplantation in children (dated by TCRdb to 2016 to 2017). Library prep was done by PCR. The instrument was an Illumina HiSeq 2500. To normalize quantification of the TCRbeta repertoire, the TCR libraries were built with molecular barcoding that relied on unique molecular identifiers. TCRdb reprocessing: public reads trimmed at Q25 with fastp, clones called with MiXCR, in-frame beta chains kept. Rows are unified per CDR3 protein, each entry keeping the most common DNA and genes. The sample table shows 200,000 to 300,000 distinct CDR3 sequences, and roughly 24% are seen once. Roughly 2.6% of the sample lies in the top ten. This specimen's treatment or condition label, interpreted: allogeneic hematopoietic cell transplantation with graft depleted of TCRalphabeta T cells and CD19 B cells.

The material was PBMCs, obtained before TCRalphabeta/CD19-depleted stem cell transplant. The receptors derive from a girl aged 2-10 years with Fanconi anemia, due to receive a stem cell transplant.

This clonotype was detected once. The gene calls are TRBV11-2 and TRBJ2-7; D possibly corresponds to TRBD2 (7 bases). V gave up 5 bases and J gave up 4 bases, with 21 bases separating them. The CDR3 runs to 16 residues. Germline values: CDR1 SGHAT, CDR2 FQNNGV. The CDR3 loop is CASSPYEGEGFYEQYF. Here the CDR3 DNA reads TGTGCCAGCAGCCCCTACGAGGGGGAGGGATTTTACGAGCAGTACTTC.

This clonotype was observed a few times. The J gene is TRBJ1-2, the V gene TRBV29-1; the D gene is possibly TRBD1 (6 bases). The ends were cut back, 7 bases at V and 2 bases at J, with 11 bases in the middle. CDR3 length: 12 residues. The V gene's germline CDR1 is SQVTM and CDR2 ANQGSEA. CDR3 sequence: CSDDGTNYGYTF. The CDR3 DNA follows: TGCAGCGATGACGGGACAAACTATGGCTACACCTTC. The entire variable domain, with the rest obtained from reference TRBV29-1 and TRBJ1-2, is as follows: SAVISQKPSRDICQRGTSLTIQCQVDSQVTMMFWYRQQPGQSLTLIATANQGSEATYESGFVIDKFPISRPNLTFSTLTVSNMSPEDSSIYLCSDDGTNYGYTFGSGTRLTVV.

This clonotype came up many times. The chain employs TRBV28 and TRBJ1-5; 10 nucleotides match TRBD1. This CDR3 is built from 16 residues. CDR1 is MDHEN and CDR2 is SYDVKM in the germline V gene. With 5 bases clipped from V and 7 bases from J, the junction kept 11 bases outside the gene matches. CDR3 region: CASSLPSGTGDQPQHF. In DNA form, the CDR3 reads TGTGCCAGCAGTCTCCCCTCCGGGACAGGGGACCAGCCCCAGCATTTT.

Notes on this clonotype: A clone one base away is much larger, so this may be a read error. This sequence joins TRBV7-2 and TRBJ2-1; TRBD2 is a possible D gene (7 bases). This CDR3 has 12 amino acids. Per the germline V gene, CDR1 is SGHTA and CDR2 is FQGNSA. Here the CDR3 reads CASSLVMGGQIF. The CDR3, as DNA: TGTGCCAGCAGCTTAGTAATGGGGGGGCAGATCTTC.

With respect to this clonotype: The junction shows a germline mismatch at one end, possibly a read error. The J gene is TRBJ1-5, the V gene TRBV5-5; 7 nucleotides match TRBD1. Germline CDR1 and CDR2: SGHKS and YYEKEE (reference sequence). CDR3 length: 15 residues. In DNA, the CDR3 is TGTGCCAGCAGTTTGGTCCTAACAGGGGATCAGCCCCAGCATTTT. Translated: CASSLVLTGDQPQHF.

This clonotype was counted at least ten times. The V gene is TRBV20-1, the J gene TRBJ2-5; 8 bases are a match to TRBD2. This CDR3 spans 15 amino acids. Germline V lookup: CDR1 DFQATT, CDR2 SNEGSKA (reference sequence). V trimming: 3 bases; J trimming: 1 base; junction bases outside the gene matches: 7. The DNA for the CDR3 is TGCAGTGCTAGTCTCTGGCGGGGGGCCCAAGAGACCCAGTACTTC. Its protein product is CSASLWRGAQETQYF.

The genes are TRBV20-1 and TRBJ1-2; D not resolved. The CDR3 is 11 amino acids. The germline gives CDR1 DFQATT, CDR2 SNEGSKA (reference sequence). Trimming removed 2 bases from V and 8 bases from J, with 9 bases in between. In DNA, the CDR3 is TGCAGTGCTAGATCCGGGGAAGGCTACACCTTC. It yields the protein CSARSGEGYTF.

There are many counts of this clonotype. The J gene is TRBJ2-5, the V gene TRBV6-4; 7 nucleotides agree with TRBD2. This CDR3 has 14 residues. CDR1 is MRHNA, CDR2 SNTAGT, per germline. V dropped 2 bases and J dropped 5; count of bases not matched to a gene: 5. This CDR3 reads CASSDGGSLETQYF. The CDR3 coding sequence is TGTGCCAGCAGTGACGGCGGGAGCTTGGAGACCCAGTACTTC.

The V and J genes are TRBV6-5 and TRBJ1-1, with D possibly being TRBD1 (6 bases). Germline-derived CDR1 and CDR2 are MNHEY and SVGAGI. This CDR3 contains 16 residues. V was cut by 2 bases and J by 1 base, with 14 bases left in between. The CDR3 here is CASSYTGLGRNTEAFF. In DNA form, the CDR3 reads TGTGCCAGCAGTTACACAGGGTTGGGCAGGAACACTGAAGCTTTCTTT.